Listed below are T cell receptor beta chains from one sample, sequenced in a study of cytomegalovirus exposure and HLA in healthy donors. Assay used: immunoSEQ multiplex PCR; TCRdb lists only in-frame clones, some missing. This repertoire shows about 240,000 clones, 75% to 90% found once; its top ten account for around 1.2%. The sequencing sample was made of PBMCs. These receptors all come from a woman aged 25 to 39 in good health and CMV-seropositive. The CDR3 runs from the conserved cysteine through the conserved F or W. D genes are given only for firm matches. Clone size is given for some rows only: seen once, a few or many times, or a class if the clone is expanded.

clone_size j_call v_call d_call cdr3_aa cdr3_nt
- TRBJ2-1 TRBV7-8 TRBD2 CASSLQGGIFNEQFF TGTGCCAGCAGCTTACAGGGAGGGATTTTCAATGAGCAGTTCTTC
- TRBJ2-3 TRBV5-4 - CASGRAGPDTQYF TGTGCCAGCGGAAGAGCGGGCCCAGATACGCAGTATTTT
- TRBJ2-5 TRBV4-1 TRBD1 CASSPMDRGSLTETQYF TGCGCCAGCAGCCCAATGGACAGGGGGAGTCTAACGGAGACCCAGTACTTC
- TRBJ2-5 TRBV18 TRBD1 CASSPAGTGALGTQYF TGTGCCAGCTCACCGGCCGGGACAGGCGCTCTTGGGACCCAGTACTTC
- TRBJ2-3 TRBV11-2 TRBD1 CASSPTAGGPWDTQYF TGTGCCAGCAGCCCAACCGCAGGGGGTCCCTGGGATACGCAGTATTTT
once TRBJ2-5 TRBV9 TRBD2 CASSEGTSLGETQYF TGTGCCAGCAGCGAGGGGACTAGTCTGGGAGAGACCCAGTACTTC
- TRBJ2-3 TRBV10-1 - CASSDLGTSTDTQYF TGCGCCAGCAGTGACTTAGGGACTAGCACAGATACGCAGTATTTT
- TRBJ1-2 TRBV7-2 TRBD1 CASSPDRGYGYTF TGTGCCAGCAGCCCCGACAGGGGCTATGGCTACACCTTC
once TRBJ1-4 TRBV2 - CASSESGFAEKLFF TGTGCCAGCAGTGAATCAGGATTCGCTGAAAAACTGTTTTTT
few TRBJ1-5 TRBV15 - CATSRDLAVRPQHF TGTGCCACCAGCAGAGATCTTGCGGTCCGGCCCCAGCATTTT
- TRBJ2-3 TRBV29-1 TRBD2 CSVERRESTDTQYF TGCAGCGTTGAACGGCGGGAGAGCACAGATACGCAGTATTTT
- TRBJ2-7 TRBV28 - CASEMTVSYEQYF TGTGCCAGCGAAATGACAGTATCCTACGAGCAGTACTTC
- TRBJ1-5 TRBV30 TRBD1 CAWSVNRGNQPQHF TGTGCCTGGAGTGTAAACAGGGGGAATCAGCCCCAGCATTTT
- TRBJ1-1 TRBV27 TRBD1 CASSPLGQGRDTEAFF TGTGCCAGCAGCCCGCTAGGACAGGGGAGGGACACTGAAGCTTTCTTT
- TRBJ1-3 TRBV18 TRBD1 CASSRDSRNTIYF TGTGCCAGCTCACGGGACAGCCGAAACACCATATATTTT
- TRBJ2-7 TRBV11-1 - CASRPGTGGGEQYF TGTGCCAGCAGGCCCGGGACCGGGGGAGGTGAGCAGTACTTC
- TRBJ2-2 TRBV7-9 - CASSLTSSPGELFF TGTGCCAGCAGCTTAACTAGTAGCCCCGGGGAGCTGTTTTTT